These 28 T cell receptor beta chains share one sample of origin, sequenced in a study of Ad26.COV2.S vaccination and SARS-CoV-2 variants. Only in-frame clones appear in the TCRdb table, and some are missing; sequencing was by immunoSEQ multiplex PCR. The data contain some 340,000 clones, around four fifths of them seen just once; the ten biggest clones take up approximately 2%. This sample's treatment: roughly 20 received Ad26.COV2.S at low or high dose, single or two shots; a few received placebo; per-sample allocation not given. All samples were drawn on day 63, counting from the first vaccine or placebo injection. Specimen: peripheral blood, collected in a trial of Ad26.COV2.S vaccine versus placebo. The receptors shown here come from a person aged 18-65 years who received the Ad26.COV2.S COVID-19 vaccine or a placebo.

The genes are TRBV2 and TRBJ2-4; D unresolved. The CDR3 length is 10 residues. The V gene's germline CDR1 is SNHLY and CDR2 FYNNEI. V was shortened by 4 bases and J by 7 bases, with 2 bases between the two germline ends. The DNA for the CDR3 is TGTGCCAGCAGTGGGAACATTCAGTACTTC. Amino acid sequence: CASSGNIQYF.

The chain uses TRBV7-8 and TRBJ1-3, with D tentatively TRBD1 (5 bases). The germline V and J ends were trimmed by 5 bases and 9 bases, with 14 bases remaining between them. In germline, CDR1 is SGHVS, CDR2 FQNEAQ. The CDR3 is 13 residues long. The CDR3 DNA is TGTGCCAGCAGCCGGGGGGTGGAGGGCACCATATATTTT. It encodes CASSRGVEGTIYF.

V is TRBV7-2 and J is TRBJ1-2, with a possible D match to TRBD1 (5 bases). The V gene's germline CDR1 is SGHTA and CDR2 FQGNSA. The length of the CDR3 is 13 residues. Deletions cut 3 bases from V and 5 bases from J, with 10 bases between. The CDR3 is CASSFGEGYGYTF. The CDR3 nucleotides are TGTGCCAGCAGCTTTGGCGAGGGGTATGGCTACACCTTC.

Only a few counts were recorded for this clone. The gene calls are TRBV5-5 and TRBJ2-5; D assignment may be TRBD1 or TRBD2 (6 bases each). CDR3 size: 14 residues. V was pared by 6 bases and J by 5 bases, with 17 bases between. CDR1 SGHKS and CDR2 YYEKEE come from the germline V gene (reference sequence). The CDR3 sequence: CASTRGRGQETQYF. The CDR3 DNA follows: TGTGCCAGCACCCGCGGCCGGGGGCAGGAGACCCAGTACTTC.

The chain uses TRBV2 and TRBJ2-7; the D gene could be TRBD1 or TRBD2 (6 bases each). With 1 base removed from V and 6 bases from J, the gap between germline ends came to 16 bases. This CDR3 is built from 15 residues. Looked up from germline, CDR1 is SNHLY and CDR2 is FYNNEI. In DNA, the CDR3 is TGTGCCAGCAGTGAAGGACGGGGGCCCGTCGGCGAGCAGTACTTC. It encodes CASSEGRGPVGEQYF.

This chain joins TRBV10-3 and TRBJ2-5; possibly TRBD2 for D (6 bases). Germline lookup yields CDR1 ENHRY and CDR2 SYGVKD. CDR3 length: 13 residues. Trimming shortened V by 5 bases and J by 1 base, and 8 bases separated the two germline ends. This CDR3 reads CAISPGLQETQYF. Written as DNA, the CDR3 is TGTGCCATCAGTCCGGGACTCCAAGAGACCCAGTACTTC.

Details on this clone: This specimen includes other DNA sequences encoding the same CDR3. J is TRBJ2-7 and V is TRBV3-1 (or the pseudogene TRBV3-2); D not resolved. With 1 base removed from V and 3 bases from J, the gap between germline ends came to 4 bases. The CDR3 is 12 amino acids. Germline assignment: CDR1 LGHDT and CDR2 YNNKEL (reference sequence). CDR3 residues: CASSQVSYEQYF. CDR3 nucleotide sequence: TGTGCCAGCAGCCAAGTCAGCTACGAGCAGTACTTC.

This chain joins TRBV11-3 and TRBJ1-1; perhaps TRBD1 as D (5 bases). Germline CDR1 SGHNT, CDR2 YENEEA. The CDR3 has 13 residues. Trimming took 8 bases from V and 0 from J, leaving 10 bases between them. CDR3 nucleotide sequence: TGTGCCAGCGGGGCGAACATGAACACTGAAGCTTTCTTT. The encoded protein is CASGANMNTEAFF.

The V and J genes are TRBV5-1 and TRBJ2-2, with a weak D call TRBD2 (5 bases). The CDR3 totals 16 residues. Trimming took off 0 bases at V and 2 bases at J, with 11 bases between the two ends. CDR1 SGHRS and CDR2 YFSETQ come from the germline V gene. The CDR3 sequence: CASSLVSGVNTGELFF. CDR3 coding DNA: TGCGCCAGCAGCTTGGTATCCGGGGTTAACACCGGGGAGCTGTTTTTT. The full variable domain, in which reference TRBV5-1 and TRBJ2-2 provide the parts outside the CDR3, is KAGVTQTPRYLIKTRGQQVTLSCSPISGHRSVSWYQQTPGQGLQFLFEYFSETQRNKGNFPGRFSGRQFSNSRSEMNVSTLELGDSALYLCASSLVSGVNTGELFFGEGSRLTVL.

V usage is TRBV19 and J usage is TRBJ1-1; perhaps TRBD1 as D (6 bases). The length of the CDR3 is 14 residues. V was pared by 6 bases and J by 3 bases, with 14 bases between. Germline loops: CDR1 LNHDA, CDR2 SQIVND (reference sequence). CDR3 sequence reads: CASSITRGDTEAFF. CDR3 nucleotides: TGTGCCAGTAGCATAACCAGGGGTGACACTGAAGCTTTCTTT.

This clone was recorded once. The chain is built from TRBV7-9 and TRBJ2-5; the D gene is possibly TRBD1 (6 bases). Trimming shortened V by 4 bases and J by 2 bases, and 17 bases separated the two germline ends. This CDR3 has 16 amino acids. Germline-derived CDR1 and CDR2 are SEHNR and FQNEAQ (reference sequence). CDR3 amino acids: CASSSPRDKGQETQYF. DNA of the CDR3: TGTGCCAGCAGCTCCCCCAGGGACAAGGGACAAGAGACCCAGTACTTC.

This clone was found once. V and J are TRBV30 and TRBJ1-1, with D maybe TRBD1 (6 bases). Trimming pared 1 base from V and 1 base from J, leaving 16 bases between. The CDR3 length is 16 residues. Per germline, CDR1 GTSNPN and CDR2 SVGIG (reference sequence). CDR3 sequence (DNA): TGTGCCTGGAGTGGTGGGGAGGGGGGCCAGAACACTGAAGCTTTCTTT. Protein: CAWSGGEGGQNTEAFF.

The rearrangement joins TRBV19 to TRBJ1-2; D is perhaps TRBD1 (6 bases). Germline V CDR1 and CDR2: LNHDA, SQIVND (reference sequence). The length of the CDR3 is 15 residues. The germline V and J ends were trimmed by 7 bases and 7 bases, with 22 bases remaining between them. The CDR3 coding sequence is TGTGCCAGTACCTTTTCGACAGGAGAAAAAAGTGGCTACACCTTC. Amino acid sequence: CASTFSTGEKSGYTF.

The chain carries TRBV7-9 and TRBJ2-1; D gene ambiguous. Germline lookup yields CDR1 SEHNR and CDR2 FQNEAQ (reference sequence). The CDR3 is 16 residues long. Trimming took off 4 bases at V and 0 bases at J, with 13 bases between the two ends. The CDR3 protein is CASSSTDRSSYNEQFF. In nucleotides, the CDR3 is TGTGCCAGCAGCTCCACGGACCGCAGCTCCTACAATGAGCAGTTCTTC.

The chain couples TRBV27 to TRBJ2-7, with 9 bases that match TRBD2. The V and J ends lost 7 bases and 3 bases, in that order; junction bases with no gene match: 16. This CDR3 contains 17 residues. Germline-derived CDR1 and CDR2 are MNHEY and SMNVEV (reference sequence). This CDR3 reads CASTPLAGSGGSYEQYF. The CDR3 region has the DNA TGTGCCAGCACCCCTTTAGCGGGTAGCGGGGGAAGCTACGAGCAGTACTTC.

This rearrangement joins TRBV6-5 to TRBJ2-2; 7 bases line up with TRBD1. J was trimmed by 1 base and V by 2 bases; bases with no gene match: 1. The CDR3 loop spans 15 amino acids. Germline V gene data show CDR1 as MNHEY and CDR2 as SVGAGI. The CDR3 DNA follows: TGTGCCAGCAGTTACCAGGGGGTGAACACCGGGGAGCTGTTTTTT. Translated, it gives CASSYQGVNTGELFF.

The chain's CDR3 is CASSTGLAGGHKVGNEQFF. In DNA form, the CDR3 reads TGTGCCAGCAGTACCGGACTAGCGGGGGGCCATAAGGTGGGCAATGAGCAGTTCTTC. V gene TRBV27 combines with J gene TRBJ2-1, with 14 bases that match TRBD2. CDR3 length: 19 residues. Germline V gives CDR1 MNHEY, CDR2 SMNVEV (reference sequence). After removal of 5 bases from V and 6 bases from J, the junction contained 15 bases not matched to a gene.

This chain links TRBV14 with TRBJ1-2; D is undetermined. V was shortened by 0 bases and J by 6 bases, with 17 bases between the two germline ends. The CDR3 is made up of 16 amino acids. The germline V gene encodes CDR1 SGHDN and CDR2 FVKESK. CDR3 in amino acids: CASSQEPGERSDGYTF. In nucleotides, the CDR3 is TGTGCCAGCAGCCAAGAACCCGGGGAGCGCTCGGATGGCTACACCTTC.

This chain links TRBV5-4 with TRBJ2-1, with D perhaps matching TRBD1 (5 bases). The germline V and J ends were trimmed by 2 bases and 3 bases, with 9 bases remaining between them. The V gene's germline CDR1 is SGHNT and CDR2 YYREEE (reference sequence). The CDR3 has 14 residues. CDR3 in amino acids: CASSFFQGYNEQFF. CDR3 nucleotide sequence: TGTGCCAGCAGCTTTTTCCAGGGCTACAATGAGCAGTTCTTC.

CDR3 sequence: CASSLAAGANYGYTF. The CDR3 nucleotides read TGTGCCAGCAGCTTAGCTGCGGGGGCGAACTATGGCTACACCTTC. The chain joins TRBV11-2 to TRBJ1-2; a possible D gene is TRBD1 (6 bases). The CDR3 consists of 15 residues. Germline values: CDR1 SGHAT, CDR2 FQNNGV. V was cut by 1 base and J by 2 bases, with 11 bases left in between.

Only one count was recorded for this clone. Written as DNA, the CDR3 is TGCAGTGCTAGGCAGGGGGCGCAGCAGTACTTC. Amino acids: CSARQGAQQYF. The rearrangement joins TRBV20-1 to TRBJ2-7; 8 bases are a match to TRBD1. Germline V gene lookup returns CDR1 DFQATT and CDR2 SNEGSKA (reference sequence). V gave up 3 bases and J gave up 8 bases; unmatched junction bases: 3. This CDR3 has 11 amino acids.

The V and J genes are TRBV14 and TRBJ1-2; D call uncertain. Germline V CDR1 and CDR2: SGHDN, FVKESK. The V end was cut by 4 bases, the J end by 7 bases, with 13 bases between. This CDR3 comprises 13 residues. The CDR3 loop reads CASSLARAGGYTF. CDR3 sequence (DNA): TGTGCCAGCAGCCTGGCCCGAGCGGGTGGCTACACCTTC.

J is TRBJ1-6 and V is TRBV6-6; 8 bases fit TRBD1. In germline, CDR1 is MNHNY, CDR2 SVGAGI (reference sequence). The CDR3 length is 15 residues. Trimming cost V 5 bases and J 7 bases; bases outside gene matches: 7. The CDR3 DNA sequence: TGTGCCAGCAGTAGAGACAGGGGTCAAAATTCACCCCTCCACTTT. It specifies CASSRDRGQNSPLHF.

CDR3 in amino acids: CASSALYSNQPQHF. The CDR3 DNA reads TGTGCCAGCAGTGCCCTCTATAGCAATCAGCCCCAGCATTTT. The V gene is TRBV2, the J gene TRBJ1-5; no clear D gene. Germline V CDR1 and CDR2: SNHLY, FYNNEI. This CDR3 spans 14 amino acids. V gave up 4 bases and J gave up 0 bases, with 7 bases separating them.

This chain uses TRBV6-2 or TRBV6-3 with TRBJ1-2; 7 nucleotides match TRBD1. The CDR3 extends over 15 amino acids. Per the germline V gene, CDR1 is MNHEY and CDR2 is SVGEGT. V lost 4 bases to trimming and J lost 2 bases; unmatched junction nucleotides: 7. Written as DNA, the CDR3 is TGTGCCAGCAGTTCCCGACAGGGCGGAAACTATGGCTACACCTTC. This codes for CASSSRQGGNYGYTF.

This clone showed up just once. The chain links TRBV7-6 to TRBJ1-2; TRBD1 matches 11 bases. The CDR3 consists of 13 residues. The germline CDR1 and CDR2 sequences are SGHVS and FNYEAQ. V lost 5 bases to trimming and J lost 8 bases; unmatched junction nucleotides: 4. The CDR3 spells CASSLGQGAGYTF. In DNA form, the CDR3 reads TGTGCCAGCAGCCTTGGACAGGGGGCCGGCTACACCTTC.

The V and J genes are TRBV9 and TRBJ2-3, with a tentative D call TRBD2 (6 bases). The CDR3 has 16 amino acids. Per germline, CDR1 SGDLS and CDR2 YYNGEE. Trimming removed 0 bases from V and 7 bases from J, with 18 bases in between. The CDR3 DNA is TGTGCCAGCAGCGTAGAAACAAGGGGAGGTGAGAATACGCAGTATTTT. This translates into CASSVETRGGENTQYF.

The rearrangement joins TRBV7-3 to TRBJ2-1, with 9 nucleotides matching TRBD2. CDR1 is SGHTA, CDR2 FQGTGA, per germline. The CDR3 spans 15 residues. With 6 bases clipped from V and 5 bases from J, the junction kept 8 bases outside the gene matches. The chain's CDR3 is CASRSLGGGDNEQFF. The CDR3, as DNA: TGTGCCAGCAGGTCCCTCGGCGGGGGGGACAATGAGCAGTTCTTC.